The clone carrying this T cell receptor (beta chain) has only a few counts. The antigen is undetermined. The entry originates in a study of T cell repertoires in cytomegalovirus infection. TCRdb reprocessed the reads with MiXCR, giving one entry per CDR3 protein. The sample has 800,000 to 950,000 distinct CDR3 sequences; less than 35% are singletons. The J segment lost 6 bases and the V segment lost 1 base, leaving 10 bases of the junction unmatched. This CDR3 is built from 16 residues. CDR1 and CDR2 from the germline V gene are SGHTS and YDEGEE. This TCR came from a human donor in good health (CMV status not recorded). Some clones in this sample may be carry-over from other donors' samples. The chain couples TRBV5-8 to TRBJ2-1; 7 bases fit TRBD1. This material consisted of cultured CD8+ T cells from PBMCs, taken from culture after CMV antigen stimulation. The CDR3 region has the DNA TGTGCCAGCAGCTTGCCCACAGGGGTGGATGGCAATGAGCAGTTCTTC. As protein: CASSLPTGVDGNEQFF.